The clone carrying this T cell receptor beta chain was detected ten times or more. Antigen specificity is unknown. These data belong to a study of T cells after yellow fever vaccination. Study information: SMART-Seq v4 Ultra Low Input served to prepare low-cell-number fractions. Broader study findings: Though weaker, the secondary response peaked faster, on day 5 versus 15. One caveat is that FACS-sorted repertoires could contain abundant clonotypes contaminating from the bulk population.

The CDR3 length is 15 residues. Per germline, CDR1 SGHTA and CDR2 FQGNSA. The germline V and J ends were trimmed by 3 bases and 3 bases, with 12 bases remaining between them. Making TCR cDNA involved 5'RACE template switching, which added UMIs and a universal primer site. TCRdb analysed the 5' RACE reads with MiXCR anew, one entry per CDR3 protein. The table records 110,000 to 150,000 distinct CDR3 sequences, 6.6% of them present only once. The source is a man in his thirties or forties who received the YFV17D yellow fever vaccine. The chain carries TRBV7-2 and TRBJ1-5, with D maybe TRBD1 (5 bases). This specimen was CD4+ T cells sorted from PBMCs, taken 10 days after the yellow fever booster vaccination. CDR3 nucleotide sequence: TGTGCCAGCAGCTTGGGGGGGGAACCCAATCAGCCCCAGCATTTT. Protein sequence: CASSLGGEPNQPQHF.